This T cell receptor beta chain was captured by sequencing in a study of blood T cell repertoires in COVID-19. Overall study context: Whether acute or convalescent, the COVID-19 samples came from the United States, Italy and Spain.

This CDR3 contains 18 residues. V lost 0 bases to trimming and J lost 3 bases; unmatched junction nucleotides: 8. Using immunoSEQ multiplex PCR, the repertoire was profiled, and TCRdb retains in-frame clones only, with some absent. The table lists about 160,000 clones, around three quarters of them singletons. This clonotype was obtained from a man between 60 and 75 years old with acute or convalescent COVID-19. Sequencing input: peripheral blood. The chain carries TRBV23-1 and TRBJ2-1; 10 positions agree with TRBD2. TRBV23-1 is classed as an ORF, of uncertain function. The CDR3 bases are TGCGCCAGCAGTCAATCATCCCCTCTAGCGGGGGTCTACAATGAGCAGTTCTTC. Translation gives CASSQSSPLAGVYNEQFF.